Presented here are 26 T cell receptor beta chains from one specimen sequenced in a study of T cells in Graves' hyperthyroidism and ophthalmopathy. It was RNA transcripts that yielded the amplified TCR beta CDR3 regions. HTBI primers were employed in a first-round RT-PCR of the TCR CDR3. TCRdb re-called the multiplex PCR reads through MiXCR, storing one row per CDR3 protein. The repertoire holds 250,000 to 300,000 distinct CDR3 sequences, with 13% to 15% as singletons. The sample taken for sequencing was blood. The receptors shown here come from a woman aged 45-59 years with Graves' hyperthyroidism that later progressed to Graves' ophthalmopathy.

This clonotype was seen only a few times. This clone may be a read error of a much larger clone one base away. The CDR3 DNA reads TGTGCCAGCGCGGCAGAACCCTACGAGCAGTACTTC. Translated, it gives CASAAEPYEQYF. V is TRBV6-2 or TRBV6-3 and J is TRBJ2-7; D gene ambiguous. This CDR3 comprises 12 residues. Deletions cut 8 bases from V and 2 bases from J, with 10 bases between. The germline V gene has CDR1 MNHEY and CDR2 SVGEGT.

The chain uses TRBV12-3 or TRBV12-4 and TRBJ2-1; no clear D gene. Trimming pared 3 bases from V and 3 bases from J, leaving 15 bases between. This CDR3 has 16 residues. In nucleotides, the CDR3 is TGTGCCAGCAGTTTTCCCGGGCAGGCCCTCTACAATGAGCAGTTCTTC. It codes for CASSFPGQALYNEQFF.

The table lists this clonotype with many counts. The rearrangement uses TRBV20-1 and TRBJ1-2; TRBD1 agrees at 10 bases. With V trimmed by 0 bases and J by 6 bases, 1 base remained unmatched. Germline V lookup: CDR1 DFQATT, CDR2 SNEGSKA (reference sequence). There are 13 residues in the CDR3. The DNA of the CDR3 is TGCAGTGCTAGAGAGGACAGGGGGAATGGCTACACCTTC. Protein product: CSAREDRGNGYTF.

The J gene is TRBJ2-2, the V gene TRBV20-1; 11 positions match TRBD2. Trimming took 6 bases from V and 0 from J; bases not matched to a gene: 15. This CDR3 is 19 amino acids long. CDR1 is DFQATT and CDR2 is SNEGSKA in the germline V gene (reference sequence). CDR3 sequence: CSARRLGLAEYSNTGELFF. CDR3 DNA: TGCAGTGCCAGAAGGTTGGGACTAGCGGAGTACTCGAACACCGGGGAGCTGTTTTTT.

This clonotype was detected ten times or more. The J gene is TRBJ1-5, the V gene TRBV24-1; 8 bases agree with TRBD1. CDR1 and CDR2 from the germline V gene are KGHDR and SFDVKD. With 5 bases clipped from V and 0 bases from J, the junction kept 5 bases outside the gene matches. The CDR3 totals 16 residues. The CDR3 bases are TGTGCCACCAGTGGACAGGGGACCTATAGCAATCAGCCCCAGCATTTT. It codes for CATSGQGTYSNQPQHF.

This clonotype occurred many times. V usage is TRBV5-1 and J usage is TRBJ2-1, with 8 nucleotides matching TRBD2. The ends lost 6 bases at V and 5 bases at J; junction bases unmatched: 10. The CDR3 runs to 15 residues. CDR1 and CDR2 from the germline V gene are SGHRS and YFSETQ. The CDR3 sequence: CASKESSGPDNEQFF. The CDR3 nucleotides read TGCGCCAGCAAAGAATCTAGCGGGCCGGACAATGAGCAGTTCTTC. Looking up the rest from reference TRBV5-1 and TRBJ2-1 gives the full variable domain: KAGVTQTPRYLIKTRGQQVTLSCSPISGHRSVSWYQQTPGQGLQFLFEYFSETQRNKGNFPGRFSGRQFSNSRSEMNVSTLELGDSALYLCASKESSGPDNEQFFGPGTRLTVL.

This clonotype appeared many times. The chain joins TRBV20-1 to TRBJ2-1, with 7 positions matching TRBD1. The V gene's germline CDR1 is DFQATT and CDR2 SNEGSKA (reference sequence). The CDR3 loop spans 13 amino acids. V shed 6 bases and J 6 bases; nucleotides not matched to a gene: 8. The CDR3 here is CSAPGQLVNEQFF. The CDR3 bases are TGCAGTGCGCCGGGACAGCTAGTCAATGAGCAGTTCTTC.

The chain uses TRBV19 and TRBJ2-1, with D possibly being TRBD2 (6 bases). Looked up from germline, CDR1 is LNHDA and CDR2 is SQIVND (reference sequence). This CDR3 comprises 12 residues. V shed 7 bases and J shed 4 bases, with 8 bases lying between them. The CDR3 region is CASKGTYNEQFF. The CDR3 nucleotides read TGTGCCAGTAAAGGGACTTACAATGAGCAGTTCTTC.

The CDR3 spells CSARDRTWGGEAFF. CDR3 nucleotides: TGCAGTGCTCGGGACCGAACGTGGGGGGGTGAAGCTTTCTTT. This chain joins TRBV20-1 and TRBJ1-1; tentative D call: TRBD1 (5 bases). The germline V gene encodes CDR1 DFQATT and CDR2 SNEGSKA (reference sequence). The V end lost 5 bases, the J end lost 7 bases, and 20 bases lay between the germline ends. This CDR3 region has 14 residues.

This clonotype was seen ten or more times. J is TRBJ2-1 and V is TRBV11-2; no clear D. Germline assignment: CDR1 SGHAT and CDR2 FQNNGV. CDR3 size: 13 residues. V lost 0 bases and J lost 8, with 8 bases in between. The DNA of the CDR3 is TGTGCCAGCAGCTTAGATAGGCTAGATGAGCAGTTCTTC. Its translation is CASSLDRLDEQFF.

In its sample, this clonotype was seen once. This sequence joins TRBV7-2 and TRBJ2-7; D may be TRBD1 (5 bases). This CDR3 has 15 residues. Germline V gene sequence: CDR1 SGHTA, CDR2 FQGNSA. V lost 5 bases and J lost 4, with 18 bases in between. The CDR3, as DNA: TGTGCCAGCAGCCCCTACCCGTGGGGCGCGTACGAGCAGTACTTC. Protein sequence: CASSPYPWGAYEQYF.

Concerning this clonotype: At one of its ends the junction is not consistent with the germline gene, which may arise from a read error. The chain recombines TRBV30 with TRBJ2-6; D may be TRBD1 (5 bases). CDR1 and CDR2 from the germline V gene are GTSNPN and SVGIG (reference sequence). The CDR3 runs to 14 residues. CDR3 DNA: TGTGCCTGGAGTCTGGTCTCTGGGGCCAACGTCCTGGCTTTC. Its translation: CAWSLVSGANVLAF.

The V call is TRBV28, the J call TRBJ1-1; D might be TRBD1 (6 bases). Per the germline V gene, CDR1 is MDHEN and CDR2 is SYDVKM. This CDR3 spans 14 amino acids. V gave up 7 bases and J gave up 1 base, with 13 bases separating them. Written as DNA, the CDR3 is TGTGCCAGCACCCGGACAGCTACGAACACTGAAGCTTTCTTT. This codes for CASTRTATNTEAFF.

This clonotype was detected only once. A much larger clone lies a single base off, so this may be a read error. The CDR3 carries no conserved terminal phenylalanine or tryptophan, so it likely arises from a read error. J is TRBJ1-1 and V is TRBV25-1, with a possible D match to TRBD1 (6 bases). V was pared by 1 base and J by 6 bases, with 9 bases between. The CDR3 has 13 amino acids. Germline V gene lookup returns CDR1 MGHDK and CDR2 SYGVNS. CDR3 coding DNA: TGTGCCAGCAGTGAATCAGGGGATCCTGAAGCTTTCATT. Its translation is CASSESGDPEAFI.

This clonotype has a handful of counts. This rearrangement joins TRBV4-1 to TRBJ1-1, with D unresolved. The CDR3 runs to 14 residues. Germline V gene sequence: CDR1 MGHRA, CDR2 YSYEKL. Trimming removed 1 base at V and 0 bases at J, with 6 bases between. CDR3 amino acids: CASSQGEMNTEAFF. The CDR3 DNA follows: TGCGCCAGCAGCCAAGGGGAAATGAACACTGAAGCTTTCTTT.

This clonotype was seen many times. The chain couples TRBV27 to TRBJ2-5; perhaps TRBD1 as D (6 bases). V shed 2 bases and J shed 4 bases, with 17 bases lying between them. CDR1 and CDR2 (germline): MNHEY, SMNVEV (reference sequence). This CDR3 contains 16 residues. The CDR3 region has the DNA TGTGCCAGCAGTTTAAACCCCGAGGGACATCGAGAGACCCAGTACTTC. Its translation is CASSLNPEGHRETQYF.

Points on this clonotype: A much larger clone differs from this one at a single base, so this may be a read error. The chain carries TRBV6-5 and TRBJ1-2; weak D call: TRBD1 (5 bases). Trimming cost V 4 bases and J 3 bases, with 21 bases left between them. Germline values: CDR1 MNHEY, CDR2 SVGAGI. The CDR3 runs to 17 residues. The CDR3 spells CASSFRLGGDGDYGYTF. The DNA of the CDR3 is TGTGCCAGCAGTTTCCGATTGGGGGGGGATGGGGACTATGGCTACACCTTC.

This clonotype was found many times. CDR3 protein: CASSGLTQETQYF. DNA for the CDR3: TGTGCCAGCAGCGGACTAACCCAAGAGACCCAGTACTTC. The chain is built from TRBV12-3 or TRBV12-4 and TRBJ2-5; D is perhaps TRBD2 (6 bases). CDR3 size: 13 residues. V shed 6 bases and J shed 1 base, with 9 bases lying between them.

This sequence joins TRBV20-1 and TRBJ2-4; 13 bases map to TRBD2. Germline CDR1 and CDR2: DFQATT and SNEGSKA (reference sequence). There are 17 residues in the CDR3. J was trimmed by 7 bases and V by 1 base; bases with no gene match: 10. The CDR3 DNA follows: TGCAGTGCTAGAGTCCCACGACTAGCGGGGGGTCGGAACATTCAGTACTTC. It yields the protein CSARVPRLAGGRNIQYF.

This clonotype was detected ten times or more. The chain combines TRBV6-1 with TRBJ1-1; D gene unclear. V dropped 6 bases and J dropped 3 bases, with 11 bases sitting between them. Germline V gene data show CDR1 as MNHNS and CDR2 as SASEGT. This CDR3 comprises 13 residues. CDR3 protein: CASSYDWYTEAFF. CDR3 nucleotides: TGTGCCAGCAGCTACGATTGGTACACTGAAGCTTTCTTT.

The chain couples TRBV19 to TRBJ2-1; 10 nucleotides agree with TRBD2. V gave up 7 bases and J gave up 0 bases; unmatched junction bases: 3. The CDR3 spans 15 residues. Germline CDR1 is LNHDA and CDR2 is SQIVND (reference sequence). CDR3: CASKWTSGSYNEQFF. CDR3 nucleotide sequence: TGTGCCAGTAAATGGACTAGCGGCTCCTACAATGAGCAGTTCTTC.

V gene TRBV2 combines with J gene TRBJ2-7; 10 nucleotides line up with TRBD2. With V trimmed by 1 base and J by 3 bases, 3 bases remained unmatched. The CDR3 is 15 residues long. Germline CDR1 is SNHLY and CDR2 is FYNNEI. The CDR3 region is CASSEGRTSGYEQYF. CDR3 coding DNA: TGTGCCAGCAGTGAAGGGCGGACTAGCGGCTACGAGCAGTACTTC.

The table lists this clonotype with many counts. CDR3 amino acids: CATSDRQGSSYNEQFF. CDR3 bases: TGTGCCACCAGTGACAGACAGGGGAGCTCCTACAATGAGCAGTTCTTC. The chain combines TRBV24-1 with TRBJ2-1; 8 bases map to TRBD1. Germline values: CDR1 KGHDR, CDR2 SFDVKD. V lost 4 bases and J lost 0; bases outside the gene matches: 4. This CDR3 contains 16 residues.

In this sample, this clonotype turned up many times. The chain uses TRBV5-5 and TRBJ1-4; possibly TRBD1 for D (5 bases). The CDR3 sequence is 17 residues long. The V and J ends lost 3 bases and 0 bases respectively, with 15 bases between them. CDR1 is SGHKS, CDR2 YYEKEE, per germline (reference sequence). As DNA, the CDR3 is TGTGCCAGCAGCTGGGGCGCCCTAGGGGCAACTAATGAAAAACTGTTTTTT. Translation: CASSWGALGATNEKLFF.

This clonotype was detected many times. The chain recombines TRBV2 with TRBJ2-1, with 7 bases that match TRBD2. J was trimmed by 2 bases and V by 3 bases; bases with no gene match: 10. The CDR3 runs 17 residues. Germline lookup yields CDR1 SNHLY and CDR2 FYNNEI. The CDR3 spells CASSDWNRGRAYNEQFF. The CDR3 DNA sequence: TGTGCCAGCAGTGATTGGAACCGAGGGAGGGCCTACAATGAGCAGTTCTTC.

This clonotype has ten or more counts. CDR3 in DNA: TGTGCCAGCAGTTTCCAGGGACTAGCGGGAGGGCCCTACGAGCAGTACTTC. Translation gives CASSFQGLAGGPYEQYF. This chain connects TRBV28 to TRBJ2-7, with 16 bases fitting TRBD2. The V segment lost 3 bases and the J segment 2 bases; nucleotides outside the gene matches: 4. Germline V lookup: CDR1 MDHEN, CDR2 SYDVKM. The CDR3 is made up of 17 amino acids.